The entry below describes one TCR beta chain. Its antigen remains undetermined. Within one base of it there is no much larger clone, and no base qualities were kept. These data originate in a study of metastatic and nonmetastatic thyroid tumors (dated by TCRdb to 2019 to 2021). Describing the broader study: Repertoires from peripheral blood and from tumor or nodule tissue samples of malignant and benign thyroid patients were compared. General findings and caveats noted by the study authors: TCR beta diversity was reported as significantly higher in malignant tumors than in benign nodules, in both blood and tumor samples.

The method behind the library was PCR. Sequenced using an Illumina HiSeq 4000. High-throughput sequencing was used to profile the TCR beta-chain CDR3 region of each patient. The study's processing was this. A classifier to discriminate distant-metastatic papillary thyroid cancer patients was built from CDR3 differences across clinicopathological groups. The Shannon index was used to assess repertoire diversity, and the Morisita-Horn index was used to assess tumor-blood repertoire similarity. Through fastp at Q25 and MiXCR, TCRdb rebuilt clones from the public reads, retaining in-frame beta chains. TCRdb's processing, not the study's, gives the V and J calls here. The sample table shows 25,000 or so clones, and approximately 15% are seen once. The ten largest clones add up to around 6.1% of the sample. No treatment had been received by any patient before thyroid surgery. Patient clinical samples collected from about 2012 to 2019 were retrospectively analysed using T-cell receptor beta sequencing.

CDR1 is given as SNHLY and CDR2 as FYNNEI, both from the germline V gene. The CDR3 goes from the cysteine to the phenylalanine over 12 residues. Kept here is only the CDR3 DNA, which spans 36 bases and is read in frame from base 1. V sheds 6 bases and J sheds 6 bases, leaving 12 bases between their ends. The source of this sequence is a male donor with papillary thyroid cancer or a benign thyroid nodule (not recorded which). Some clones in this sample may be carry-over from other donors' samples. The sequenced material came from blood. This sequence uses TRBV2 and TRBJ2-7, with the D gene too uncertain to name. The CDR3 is CASRSVGIEQYF. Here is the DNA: TGTGCCAGCAGGAGCGTCGGCATCGAGCAGTACTTC.